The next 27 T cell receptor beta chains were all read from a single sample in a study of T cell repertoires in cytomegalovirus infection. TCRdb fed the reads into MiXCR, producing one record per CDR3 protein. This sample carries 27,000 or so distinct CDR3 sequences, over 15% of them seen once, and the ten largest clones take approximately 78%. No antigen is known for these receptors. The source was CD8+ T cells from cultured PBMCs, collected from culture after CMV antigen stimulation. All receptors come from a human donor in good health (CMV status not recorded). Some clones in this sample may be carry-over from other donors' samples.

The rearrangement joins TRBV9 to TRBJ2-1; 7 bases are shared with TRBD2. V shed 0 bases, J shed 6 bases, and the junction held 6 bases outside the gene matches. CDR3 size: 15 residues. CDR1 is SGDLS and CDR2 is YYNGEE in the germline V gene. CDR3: CASSVEFERGNEQFF. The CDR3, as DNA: TGTGCCAGCAGCGTAGAGTTTGAGCGGGGCAATGAGCAGTTCTTC.

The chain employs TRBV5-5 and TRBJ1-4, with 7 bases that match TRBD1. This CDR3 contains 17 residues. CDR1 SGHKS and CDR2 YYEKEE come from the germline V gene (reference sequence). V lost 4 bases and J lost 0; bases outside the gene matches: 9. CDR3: CASSEAGQPATNEKLFF. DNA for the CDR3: TGTGCCAGCAGCGAAGCGGGACAGCCCGCAACTAATGAAAAACTGTTTTTT.

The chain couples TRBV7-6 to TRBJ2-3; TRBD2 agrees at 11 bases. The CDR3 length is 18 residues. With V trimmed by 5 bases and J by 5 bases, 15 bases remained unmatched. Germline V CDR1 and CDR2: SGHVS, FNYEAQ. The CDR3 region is CASSLVPPLAGEVDTQYF. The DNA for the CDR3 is TGTGCCAGCAGCCTGGTACCCCCACTAGCGGGGGAGGTAGATACGCAGTATTTT.

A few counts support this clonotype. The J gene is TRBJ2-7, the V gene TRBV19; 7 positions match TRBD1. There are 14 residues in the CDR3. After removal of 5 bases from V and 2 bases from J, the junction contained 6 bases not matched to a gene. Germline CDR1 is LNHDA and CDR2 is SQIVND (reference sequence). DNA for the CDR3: TGTGCCAGTAGTGGGACAGACTATCCCTACGAGCAGTACTTC. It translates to CASSGTDYPYEQYF.

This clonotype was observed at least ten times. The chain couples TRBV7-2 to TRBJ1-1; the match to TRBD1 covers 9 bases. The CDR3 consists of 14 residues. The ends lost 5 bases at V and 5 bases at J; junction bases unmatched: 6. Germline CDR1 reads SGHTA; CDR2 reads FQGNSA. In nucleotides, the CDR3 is TGTGCCAGCAGCCTGACAGGGGGTAAAACTGAAGCTTTCTTT. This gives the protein CASSLTGGKTEAFF.

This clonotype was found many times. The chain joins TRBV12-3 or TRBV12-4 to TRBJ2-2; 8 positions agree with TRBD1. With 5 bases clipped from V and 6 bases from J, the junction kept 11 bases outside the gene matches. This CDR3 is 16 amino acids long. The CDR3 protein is CASSLEFRGRAGELFF. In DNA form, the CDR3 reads TGTGCCAGCAGTCTCGAATTCAGGGGGCGAGCCGGGGAGCTGTTTTTT.

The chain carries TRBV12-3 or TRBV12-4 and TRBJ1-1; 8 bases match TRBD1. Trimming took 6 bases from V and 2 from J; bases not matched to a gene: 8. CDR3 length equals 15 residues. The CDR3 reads CASSPRDRPNTEAFF. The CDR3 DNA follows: TGTGCCAGCAGCCCCCGGGACAGGCCAAACACTGAAGCTTTCTTT.

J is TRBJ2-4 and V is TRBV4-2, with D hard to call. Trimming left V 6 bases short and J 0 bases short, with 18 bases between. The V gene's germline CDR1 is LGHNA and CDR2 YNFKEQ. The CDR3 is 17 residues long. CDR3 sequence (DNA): TGTGCCAGCAGTCCCGATGGGCAGTGGGGAGCCAAAAACATTCAGTACTTC. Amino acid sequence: CASSPDGQWGAKNIQYF.

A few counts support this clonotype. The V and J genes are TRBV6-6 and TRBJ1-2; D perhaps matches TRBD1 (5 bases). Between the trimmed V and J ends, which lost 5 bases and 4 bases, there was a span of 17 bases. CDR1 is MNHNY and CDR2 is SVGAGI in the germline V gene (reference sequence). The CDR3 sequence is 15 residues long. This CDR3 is CASSHLSGRSYGYTF. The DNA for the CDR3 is TGTGCCAGCAGTCACCTGTCGGGGCGAAGCTATGGCTACACCTTC.

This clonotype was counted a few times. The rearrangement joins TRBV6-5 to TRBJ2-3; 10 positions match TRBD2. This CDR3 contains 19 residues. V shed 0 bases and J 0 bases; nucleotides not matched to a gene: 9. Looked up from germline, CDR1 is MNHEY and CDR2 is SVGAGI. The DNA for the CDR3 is TGTGCCAGCAGTTACTCGATAGCTAGCGGGAGCCCTAGCACAGATACGCAGTATTTT. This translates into CASSYSIASGSPSTDTQYF.

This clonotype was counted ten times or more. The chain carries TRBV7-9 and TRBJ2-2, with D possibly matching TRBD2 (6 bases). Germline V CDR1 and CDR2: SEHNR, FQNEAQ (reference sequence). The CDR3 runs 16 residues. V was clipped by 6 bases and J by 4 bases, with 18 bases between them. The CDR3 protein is CASRPTRAGGTGELFF. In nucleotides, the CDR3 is TGTGCCAGCAGACCTACAAGGGCCGGGGGCACCGGGGAGCTGTTTTTT.

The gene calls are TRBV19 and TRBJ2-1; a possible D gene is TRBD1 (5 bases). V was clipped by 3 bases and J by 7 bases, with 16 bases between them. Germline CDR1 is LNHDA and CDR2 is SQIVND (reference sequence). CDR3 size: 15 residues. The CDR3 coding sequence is TGTGCCAGTAGTATTACAGGCGCCGAATCTAATGAGCAGTTCTTC. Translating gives CASSITGAESNEQFF. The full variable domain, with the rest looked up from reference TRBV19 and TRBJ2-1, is DGGITQSPKYLFRKEGQNVTLSCEQNLNHDAMYWYRQDPGQGLRLIYYSQIVNDFQKGDIAEGYSVSREKKESFPLTVTSAQKNPTAFYLCASSITGAESNEQFFGPGTRLTVL.

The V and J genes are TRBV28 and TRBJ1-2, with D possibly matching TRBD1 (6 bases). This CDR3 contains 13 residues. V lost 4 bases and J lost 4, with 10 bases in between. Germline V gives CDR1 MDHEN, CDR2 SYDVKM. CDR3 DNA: TGTGCCAGCAGTTCACAGGGAGTCTATGGCTACACCTTC. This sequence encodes CASSSQGVYGYTF.

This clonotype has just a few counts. For the CDR3, the DNA is TGTGCCAGCAGCTTCCACAGGTTTAAGAACACCGGGGAGCTGTTTTTT. Translating gives CASSFHRFKNTGELFF. This sequence joins TRBV7-8 and TRBJ2-2, with a weak D call TRBD1 (5 bases). Germline CDR1 is SGHVS and CDR2 is FQNEAQ. The CDR3 contains 16 residues. The germline V and J ends were trimmed by 3 bases and 1 base, with 12 bases remaining between them.

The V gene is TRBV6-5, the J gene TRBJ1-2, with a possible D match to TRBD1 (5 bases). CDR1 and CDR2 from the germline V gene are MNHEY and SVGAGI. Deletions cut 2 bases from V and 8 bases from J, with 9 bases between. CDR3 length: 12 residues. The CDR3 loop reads CASSYTGAGYTF. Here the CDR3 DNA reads TGTGCCAGCAGTTACACTGGGGCCGGCTACACCTTC.

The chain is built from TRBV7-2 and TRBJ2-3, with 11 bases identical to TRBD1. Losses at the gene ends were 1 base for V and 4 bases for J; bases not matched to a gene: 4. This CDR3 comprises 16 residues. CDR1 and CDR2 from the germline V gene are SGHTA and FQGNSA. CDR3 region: CASSLVWTGGSDTQYF. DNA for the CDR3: TGTGCCAGCAGCTTAGTGTGGACAGGGGGCTCAGATACGCAGTATTTT.

The CDR3 region is CASNPRLAGQETQYF. CDR3 nucleotide sequence: TGTGCCAGCAACCCCAGACTAGCGGGACAAGAGACCCAGTACTTC. The chain uses TRBV6-1 and TRBJ2-5; 11 bases are shared with TRBD2. V was clipped by 7 bases and J by 2 bases; unmatched bases: 6. Germline V gene sequence: CDR1 MNHNS, CDR2 SASEGT. CDR3 length: 15 amino acids.

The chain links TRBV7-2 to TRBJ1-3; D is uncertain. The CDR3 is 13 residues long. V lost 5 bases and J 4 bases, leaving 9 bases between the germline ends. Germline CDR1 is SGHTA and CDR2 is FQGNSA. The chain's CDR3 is CASSPDGGNTIYF. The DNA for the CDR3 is TGTGCCAGCAGCCCCGATGGGGGAAACACCATATATTTT.

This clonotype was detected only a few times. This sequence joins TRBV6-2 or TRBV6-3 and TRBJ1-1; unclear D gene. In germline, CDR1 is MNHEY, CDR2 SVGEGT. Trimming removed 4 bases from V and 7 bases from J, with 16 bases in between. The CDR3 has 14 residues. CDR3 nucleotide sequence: TGTGCCAGCAGTTTTGGGAGCCGGTTGAGTGAAGCTTTCTTT. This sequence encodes CASSFGSRLSEAFF.

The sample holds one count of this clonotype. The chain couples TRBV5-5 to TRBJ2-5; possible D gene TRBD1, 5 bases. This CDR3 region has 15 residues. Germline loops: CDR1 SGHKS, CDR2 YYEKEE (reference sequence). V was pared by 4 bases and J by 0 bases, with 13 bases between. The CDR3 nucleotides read TGTGCCAGCAGCCTTGACAGAAGCAACCAAGAGACCCAGTACTTC. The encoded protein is CASSLDRSNQETQYF.

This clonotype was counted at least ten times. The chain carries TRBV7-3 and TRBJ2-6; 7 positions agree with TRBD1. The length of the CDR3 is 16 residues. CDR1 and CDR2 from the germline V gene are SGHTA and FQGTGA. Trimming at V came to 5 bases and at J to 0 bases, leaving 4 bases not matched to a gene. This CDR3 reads CASSPRTGSGANVLTF. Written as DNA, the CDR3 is TGTGCCAGCAGCCCCCGGACAGGCTCTGGGGCCAACGTCCTGACTTTC.

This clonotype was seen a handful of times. CDR3 region: CASSLVENTEAFF. DNA of the CDR3: TGTGCCAGCAGCTTAGTCGAAAACACTGAAGCTTTCTTT. This chain uses TRBV7-9 with TRBJ1-1; D unresolved. Germline-derived CDR1 and CDR2 are SEHNR and FQNEAQ (reference sequence). Trimming took off 1 base at V and 2 bases at J, with 5 bases between the two ends. The CDR3 covers 13 residues.

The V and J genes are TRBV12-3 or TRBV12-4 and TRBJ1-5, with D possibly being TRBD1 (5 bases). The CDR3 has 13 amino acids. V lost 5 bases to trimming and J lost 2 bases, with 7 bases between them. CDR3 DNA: TGTGCCAGCAGTCAGGGAGGCAATCAGCCCCAGCATTTT. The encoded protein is CASSQGGNQPQHF.

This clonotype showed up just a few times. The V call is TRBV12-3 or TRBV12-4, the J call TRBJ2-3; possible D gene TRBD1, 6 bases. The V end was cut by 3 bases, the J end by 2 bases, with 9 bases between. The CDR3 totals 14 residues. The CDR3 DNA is TGTGCCAGCAGTTTGGGGGCAGCCACAGATACGCAGTATTTT. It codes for CASSLGAATDTQYF.

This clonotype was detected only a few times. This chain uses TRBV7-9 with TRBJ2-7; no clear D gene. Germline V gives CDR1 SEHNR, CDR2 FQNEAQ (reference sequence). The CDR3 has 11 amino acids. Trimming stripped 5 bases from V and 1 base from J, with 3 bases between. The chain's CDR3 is CASSASYEQYF. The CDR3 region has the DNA TGTGCCAGCAGCGCATCCTACGAGCAGTACTTC.

The CDR3: CASSPGSGRGYEQYF. CDR3 sequence (DNA): TGTGCCAGCAGCCCAGGCAGCGGGAGGGGATACGAGCAGTACTTC. The chain carries TRBV7-6 and TRBJ2-7, with 10 nucleotides matching TRBD2. Germline CDR1 SGHVS, CDR2 FNYEAQ. The junction had 8 bases not matched to a gene; V was cut back by 5 bases and J by 4 bases. The CDR3 runs to 15 residues.

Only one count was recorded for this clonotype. CDR3 region: CASSDVSQVPYEQYF. CDR3 DNA sequence: TGTGCCAGCAGCGACGTGTCCCAGGTCCCCTACGAGCAGTACTTC. The chain links TRBV6-2 or TRBV6-3 to TRBJ2-7, with D hard to call. CDR3 length: 15 amino acids. The V and J ends lost 6 bases and 2 bases respectively, with 17 bases between them. In germline, CDR1 is MNHEY, CDR2 SVGEGT.